These 11 T cell receptor beta chains originate from one sample sequenced in a study of technical replicates of blood from several donors (TCRdb year 2017). Library preparation employed the immunoSEQ multiplex PCR assay. Sourced from immuneACCESS, this table was stored by TCRdb with only in-frame sequences that have V and J called. A share of the clones is absent; for the studies checked, an unresolved V gene accounts for under half, and the remainder has no known explanation. Recorded for this sample are 60,000 or so clones; more than 75% of them occurred a single time. The ten largest make up under 6.5% of the sample. The specimen was PBMCs. Receptors were obtained from a human donor in good health. Some clones in this sample may be carry-over from other donors' samples.

In this sample, this clone turned up once. V and J are TRBV30 and TRBJ2-4, with TRBD2 matching over 10 bases. The CDR3 is 11 residues long. Per germline, CDR1 GTSNPN and CDR2 SVGIG (reference sequence). V was pared by 4 bases and J by 11 bases, with 2 bases of the junction left unmatched. The DNA of the CDR3 is TGTGCCTGGACTAGCGGGAGCGTTCAGTACTTC. Encoded protein: CAWTSGSVQYF. The variable domain in full, with the rest retrieved from reference TRBV30 and TRBJ2-4, is SQTIHQWPATLVQPVGSPLSLECTVEGTSNPNLYWYRQAAGRGLQLLFYSVGIGQISSEVPQNLSASRPQDRQFILSSKKLLLSDSGFYLCAWTSGSVQYFGAGTRLSVL.

A few counts support this clone. The V gene is TRBV6-5, the J gene TRBJ2-1, with 8 positions matching TRBD2. The CDR3 runs 14 residues. In germline, CDR1 is MNHEY, CDR2 SVGAGI. V was pared by 10 bases and J by 7 bases, with 12 bases of the junction left unmatched. The CDR3 spells CATRVREGRNEQFF. Written as DNA, the CDR3 is TGTGCCACCCGAGTCCGGGAGGGCCGGAATGAGCAGTTCTTC.

V usage is TRBV29-1 and J usage is TRBJ2-3; D may be TRBD1 (5 bases). V was trimmed by 6 bases and J by 1 base, leaving 8 bases between them. CDR3 length: 12 residues. Germline lookup yields CDR1 SQVTM and CDR2 ANQGSEA. The CDR3 sequence is CSVDSGTDTQYF. For the CDR3, the DNA is TGCAGCGTCGACAGCGGCACAGATACGCAGTATTTT.

This clone appeared once. The chain couples TRBV5-1 to TRBJ2-1; D might be TRBD2 (6 bases). The CDR3 runs to 15 residues. CDR1 SGHRS and CDR2 YFSETQ come from the germline V gene. V was pared by 0 bases and J by 7 bases, with 14 bases between. The CDR3 coding sequence is TGCGCCAGCAGCTTGGGCGGGGTGGGTCAGAATGAGCAGTTCTTC. It translates to CASSLGGVGQNEQFF.

The V and J genes are TRBV5-4 and TRBJ2-1; TRBD2 matches 12 bases. CDR1 and CDR2 from the germline V gene are SGHNT and YYREEE (reference sequence). Germline trimming cut 5 bases from V and 10 bases from J; bases unmatched to any gene: 10. The CDR3 has 15 residues. The CDR3 nucleotides are TGTGCCAGCAGTCGCGCGGGGACTAGCGGGCGAGAGCAGTTCTTC. Residues: CASSRAGTSGREQFF.

The table lists this clone with a few counts. The J gene is TRBJ1-1, the V gene TRBV11-3, with 9 bases lining up with TRBD1. Germline CDR1 SGHNT, CDR2 YENEEA. The CDR3 length is 15 residues. The junction had 8 bases not matched to a gene; V was cut back by 5 bases and J by 4 bases. The CDR3 is CASSPSGQGGTEAFF. The CDR3 nucleotides are TGTGCCAGCAGCCCATCGGGACAGGGAGGCACTGAAGCTTTCTTT.

V usage is TRBV4-3 and J usage is TRBJ2-7, with D unclear. V was clipped by 0 bases and J by 8 bases, with 14 bases between them. Germline lookup yields CDR1 LGHNA and CDR2 YSLEER. CDR3 length equals 14 residues. DNA for the CDR3: TGCGCCAGCAGCCAAGATAATAACGACTGGAAGCAGTACTTC. Its protein is CASSQDNNDWKQYF.

The chain recombines TRBV2 with TRBJ2-3; 8 positions match TRBD1. The germline gives CDR1 SNHLY, CDR2 FYNNEI. There are 13 residues in the CDR3. V shed 5 bases, J shed 6 bases, and the junction held 4 bases outside the gene matches. The CDR3 DNA follows: TGTGCCAGCAGTTACAGGGGGGAGGATACGCAGTATTTT. This translates into CASSYRGEDTQYF.

The rearrangement joins TRBV13 to TRBJ1-2; D might be TRBD1 (6 bases). This CDR3 has 14 amino acids. Germline V CDR1 and CDR2: PRHDT, FYEKMQ (reference sequence). Trimming pared 5 bases from V and 6 bases from J, leaving 16 bases between. The chain's CDR3 is CASSKEAGTHGYTF. The CDR3 region has the DNA TGTGCCAGCAGCAAAGAGGCAGGGACACATGGCTACACCTTC.

The J gene is TRBJ1-5, the V gene TRBV30; the match to TRBD1 covers 9 bases. V lost 0 bases and J lost 5; bases outside the gene matches: 5. CDR1 and CDR2 from the germline V gene are GTSNPN and SVGIG (reference sequence). The CDR3 covers 15 residues. The CDR3 coding sequence is TGTGCCTGGAGTGTACGGACAGGGGTGTATCAGCCCCAGCATTTT. Protein: CAWSVRTGVYQPQHF.

The chain uses TRBV20-1 and TRBJ1-1; no reliable D call. Germline V lookup: CDR1 DFQATT, CDR2 SNEGSKA (reference sequence). V was clipped by 5 bases and J by 7 bases, with 11 bases between them. The CDR3 has 11 amino acids. The CDR3 DNA sequence: TGCAGTGCTTCTCGACGGGATGAAGCTTTCTTT. Amino acid sequence: CSASRRDEAFF.